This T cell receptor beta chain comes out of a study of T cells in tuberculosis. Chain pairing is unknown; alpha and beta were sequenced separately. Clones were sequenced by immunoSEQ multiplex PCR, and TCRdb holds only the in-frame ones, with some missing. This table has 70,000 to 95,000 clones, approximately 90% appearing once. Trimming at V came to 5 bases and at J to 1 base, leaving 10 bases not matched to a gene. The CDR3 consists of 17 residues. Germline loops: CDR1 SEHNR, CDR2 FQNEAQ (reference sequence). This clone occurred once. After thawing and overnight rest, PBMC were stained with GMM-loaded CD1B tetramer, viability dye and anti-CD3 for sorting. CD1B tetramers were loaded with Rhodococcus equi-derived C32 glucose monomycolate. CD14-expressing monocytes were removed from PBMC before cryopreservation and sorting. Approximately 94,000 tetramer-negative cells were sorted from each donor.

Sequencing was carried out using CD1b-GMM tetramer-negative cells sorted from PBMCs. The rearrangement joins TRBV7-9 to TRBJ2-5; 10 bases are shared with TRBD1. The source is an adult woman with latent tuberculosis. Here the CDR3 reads CASSTGQGGPSQETQYF. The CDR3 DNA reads TGTGCCAGCAGCACTGGACAGGGGGGGCCCTCCCAAGAGACCCAGTACTTC.